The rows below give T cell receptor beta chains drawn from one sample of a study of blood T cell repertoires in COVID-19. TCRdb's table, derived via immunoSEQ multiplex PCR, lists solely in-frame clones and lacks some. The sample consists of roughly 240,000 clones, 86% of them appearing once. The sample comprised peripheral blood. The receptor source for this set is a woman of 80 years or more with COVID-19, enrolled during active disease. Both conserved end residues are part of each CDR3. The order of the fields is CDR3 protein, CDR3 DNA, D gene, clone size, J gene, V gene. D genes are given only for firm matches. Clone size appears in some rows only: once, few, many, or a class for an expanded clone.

CDR3aa: CASSYPAASGNTIYF
CDR3nt: TGTGCCAGCAGTTACCCCGCGGCCTCTGGAAACACCATATATTTT
d_gene: .
abundance: .
j_gene: TRBJ1-3
v_gene: TRBV6-2/TRBV6-3

CDR3aa: CASSYRTGGFYGYTF
CDR3nt: TGTGCCAGCAGCTACAGGACAGGGGGCTTCTATGGCTACACCTTC
d_gene: TRBD1
abundance: .
j_gene: TRBJ1-2
v_gene: TRBV28

CDR3aa: CASSITGTGGYEQYF
CDR3nt: TGTGCCAGCAGTATCACGGGGACAGGGGGCTACGAGCAGTACTTC
d_gene: TRBD1
abundance: .
j_gene: TRBJ2-7
v_gene: TRBV7-3

CDR3aa: CASSLGRERKDTEAFF
CDR3nt: TGTGCCAGCAGCTTGGGCAGGGAACGTAAGGACACTGAAGCTTTCTTT
d_gene: .
abundance: .
j_gene: TRBJ1-1
v_gene: TRBV5-5

CDR3aa: CASSLAAANQPQHF
CDR3nt: TGTGCCAGCAGCTTAGCGGCAGCGAATCAGCCCCAGCATTTT
d_gene: .
abundance: .
j_gene: TRBJ1-5
v_gene: TRBV7-8

CDR3aa: CASTRGAGNTIYF
CDR3nt: TGTGCCAGCACCCGGGGGGCGGGGAACACCATATATTTT
d_gene: .
abundance: .
j_gene: TRBJ1-3
v_gene: TRBV12-3/TRBV12-4

CDR3aa: CASSYGGTLNTEAFF
CDR3nt: TGTGCCAGCAGTTACGGTGGTACTTTGAACACTGAAGCTTTCTTT
d_gene: .
abundance: once
j_gene: TRBJ1-1
v_gene: TRBV6-5

CDR3aa: CASSKAHPRWTGTSTGELFF
CDR3nt: TGTGCCAGCAGCAAAGCCCATCCTCGTTGGACAGGGACAAGTACCGGGGAGCTGTTTTTT
d_gene: .
abundance: .
j_gene: TRBJ2-2
v_gene: TRBV21-1

CDR3aa: CASSPVPGQGARETQYF
CDR3nt: TGTGCCAGCAGTCCCGTGCCGGGACAGGGGGCGAGGGAGACCCAGTACTTC
d_gene: TRBD1
abundance: .
j_gene: TRBJ2-5
v_gene: TRBV3-1/TRBV3-2

CDR3aa: CAIKLQDYGYTF
CDR3nt: TGTGCCATCAAACTCCAGGACTATGGCTACACCTTC
d_gene: .
abundance: .
j_gene: TRBJ1-2
v_gene: TRBV10-3

CDR3aa: CASSQEGGSNQPQHF
CDR3nt: TGTGCCAGCAGCCAAGAGGGCGGGAGCAATCAGCCCCAGCATTTT
d_gene: .
abundance: .
j_gene: TRBJ1-5
v_gene: TRBV3-1/TRBV3-2

CDR3aa: CASSLDGGYEQYF
CDR3nt: TGTGCCAGCAGCTTAGACGGGGGATACGAGCAGTACTTC
d_gene: .
abundance: .
j_gene: TRBJ2-7
v_gene: TRBV11-3

CDR3aa: CASSPERRQSGYTF
CDR3nt: TGTGCCAGCTCACCAGAGCGAAGGCAAAGTGGCTACACCTTC
d_gene: .
abundance: .
j_gene: TRBJ1-2
v_gene: TRBV18

CDR3aa: CASSSGGGSSYNEQFF
CDR3nt: TGCGCCAGCAGCTCAGGCGGGGGGAGCTCCTACAATGAGCAGTTCTTC
d_gene: TRBD2
abundance: .
j_gene: TRBJ2-1
v_gene: TRBV5-1

CDR3aa: CASSPSGGGNNEQFF
CDR3nt: TGTGCCAGCAGTCCCAGCGGGGGAGGAAACAATGAGCAGTTCTTC
d_gene: TRBD2
abundance: .
j_gene: TRBJ2-1
v_gene: TRBV28

CDR3aa: CASRGPPLPEAFF
CDR3nt: TGTGCCAGCAGGGGGCCCCCCCTCCCCGAAGCTTTCTTT
d_gene: .
abundance: .
j_gene: TRBJ1-1
v_gene: TRBV12-3/TRBV12-4

CDR3aa: CASSDAGRGKQPQHF
CDR3nt: TGTGCCAGCAGTGACGCAGGGCGGGGGAAACAGCCCCAGCATTTT
d_gene: .
abundance: .
j_gene: TRBJ1-5
v_gene: TRBV6-1

CDR3aa: CASSLTGQGHGYTF
CDR3nt: TGTGCCAGCAGTCTTACGGGACAGGGGCATGGCTACACCTTC
d_gene: TRBD1
abundance: once
j_gene: TRBJ1-2
v_gene: TRBV2

CDR3aa: CASSQTSGGAYEQYF
CDR3nt: TGCGCCAGCAGCCAAACTAGCGGGGGGGCCTACGAGCAGTACTTC
d_gene: TRBD2
abundance: once
j_gene: TRBJ2-7
v_gene: TRBV5-1

CDR3aa: CASRIRGQDAFF
CDR3nt: TGTGCCAGCAGAATCAGGGGGCAAGATGCTTTCTTT
d_gene: TRBD1
abundance: .
j_gene: TRBJ1-1
v_gene: TRBV12-3/TRBV12-4

CDR3aa: CASWGPPNEKLFF
CDR3nt: TGTGCCAGCTGGGGCCCGCCTAATGAAAAACTGTTTTTT
d_gene: .
abundance: .
j_gene: TRBJ1-4
v_gene: TRBV28

CDR3aa: CASYSSGGKANEQFF
CDR3nt: TGTGCCAGTTACTCATCGGGGGGCAAGGCCAATGAGCAGTTCTTC
d_gene: .
abundance: .
j_gene: TRBJ2-1
v_gene: TRBV6-6

CDR3aa: CASSPGLAGGTDTQYF
CDR3nt: TGTGCCAGCAGCCCTGGACTAGCGGGGGGCACAGATACGCAGTATTTT
d_gene: TRBD2
abundance: .
j_gene: TRBJ2-3
v_gene: TRBV3-1/TRBV3-2

CDR3aa: CATSDSFGQPQHF
CDR3nt: TGTGCCACCAGTGATAGTTTCGGTCAGCCCCAGCATTTT
d_gene: .
abundance: .
j_gene: TRBJ1-5
v_gene: TRBV24-1